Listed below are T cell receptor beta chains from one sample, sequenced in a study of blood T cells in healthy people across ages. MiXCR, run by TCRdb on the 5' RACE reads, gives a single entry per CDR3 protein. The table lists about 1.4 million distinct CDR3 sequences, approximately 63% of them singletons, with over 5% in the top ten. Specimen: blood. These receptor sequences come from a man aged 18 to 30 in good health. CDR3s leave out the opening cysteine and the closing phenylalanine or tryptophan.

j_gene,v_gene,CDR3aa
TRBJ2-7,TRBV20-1,RARGDNTYEQY
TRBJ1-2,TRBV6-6,ASSSITENYGYT
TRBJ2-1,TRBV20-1,SARGLAAYISYNEQF
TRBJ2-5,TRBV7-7,ASSPGTSWSQETQY
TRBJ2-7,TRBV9,ASSTGMGTAYEQY
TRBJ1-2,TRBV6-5,ASSYSGTNSHGYT
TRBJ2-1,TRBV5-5,ASSSFRLAGGPGREQF
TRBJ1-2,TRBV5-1,ASSLEGPGPYGYT
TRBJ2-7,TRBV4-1,ASSHLGGSEQY
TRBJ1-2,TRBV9,ASSGRGSNYGYT
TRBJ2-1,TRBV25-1,ASSEGAPRSDEQF
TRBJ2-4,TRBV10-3,AIGGDSPGEQY
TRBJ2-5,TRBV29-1,SVDTLRAEETQY
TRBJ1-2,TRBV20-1,SAPAGQGYGYT
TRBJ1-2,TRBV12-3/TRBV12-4,ASRVGGRYT
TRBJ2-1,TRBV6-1,ASSLLTRNTRKNPYNEQF
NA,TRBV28,ASRPPGTGTYEQY
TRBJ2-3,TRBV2,ASSGSSGLADTQY
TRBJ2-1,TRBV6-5,ASSPNSGGNEQF
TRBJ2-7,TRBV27,ASSLAGGSDYEQY
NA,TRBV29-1,SVSRGRSYEQF
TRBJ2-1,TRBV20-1,SARVTGTFNEQF
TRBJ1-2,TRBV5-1,ASSLEGVRGYGYT
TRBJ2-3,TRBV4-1,ASSQGGRSTDTQY
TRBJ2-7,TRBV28,ASTLQRWGAYEQY
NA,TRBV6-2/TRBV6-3,ASSYPGDYRETQY
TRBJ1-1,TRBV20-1,SAMDSMNTEAF